These 21 T cell receptor beta chains were all obtained from the same sample, sequenced in a study of CD8 T cells in ankylosing spondylitis. The study, taken as a whole, reports: Among TCR beta sequences, a motif of several highly homologous variants appeared characteristic of ankylosing spondylitis blood.

TCRdb re-called the 5' RACE reads through MiXCR, storing one row per CDR3 protein. In the table there are around 480,000 distinct CDR3 sequences, 15% to 20% of which are singletons. Their antigen targets remain unknown. The source material was blood, either unsorted or a sorted T cell fraction (not recorded which). The receptors shown here come from a male donor with ankylosing spondylitis.

This clonotype turned up a few times. The chain combines TRBV18 with TRBJ1-2; D not certain. The CDR3 is 13 amino acids. V was shortened by 2 bases and J by 4 bases, with 8 bases between the two germline ends. Germline-derived CDR1 and CDR2 are KGHSH and LQKENI. Here the CDR3 reads CASSPSEPYGYTF. The CDR3 region has the DNA TGTGCCAGCTCACCATCAGAGCCCTATGGCTACACCTTC.

This rearrangement joins TRBV20-1 to TRBJ2-3, with a weak D call TRBD2 (5 bases). V dropped 7 bases and J dropped 5 bases, with 10 bases sitting between them. The germline V gene has CDR1 DFQATT and CDR2 SNEGSKA (reference sequence). The CDR3 is 11 residues long. In DNA form, the CDR3 reads TGCAGTGGAGACGAGGGAGATACGCAGTATTTT. It yields the protein CSGDEGDTQYF.

This clonotype was seen a handful of times. The rearrangement links TRBV12-5 to TRBJ1-1, with D maybe TRBD1 (5 bases). CDR1 is LGHNT, CDR2 FRNRAP, per germline. CDR3 length: 19 amino acids. V was clipped by 6 bases and J by 3 bases, with 29 bases between them. CDR3 DNA: TGTGCTAGTGGCGCAGGGTTAAAGGCAGCGTTAGTAGGGGACACTGAAGCTTTCTTT. It is translated as CASGAGLKAALVGDTEAFF.

This clonotype was recorded a few times. This rearrangement joins TRBV7-3 to TRBJ2-5; weak D call: TRBD2 (5 bases). The CDR3 contains 17 residues. V lost 5 bases to trimming and J lost 2 bases, with 21 bases between them. CDR1 is SGHTA and CDR2 is FQGTGA in the germline V gene. The CDR3 here is CASSPSGGPAWQETQYF. For the CDR3, the DNA is TGTGCCAGCAGCCCCAGCGGAGGACCAGCTTGGCAAGAGACCCAGTACTTC.

The rearrangement uses TRBV14 and TRBJ2-2; a possible D gene is TRBD1 (6 bases). The CDR3 totals 15 residues. The germline CDR1 and CDR2 sequences are SGHDN and FVKESK. With 3 bases removed from V and 7 bases from J, the gap between germline ends came to 15 bases. The CDR3 region is CASSHRQVLGGELFF. In nucleotides, the CDR3 is TGTGCCAGCAGCCACCGACAGGTCCTCGGCGGGGAGCTGTTTTTT.

This clonotype was detected a few times. V and J are TRBV20-1 and TRBJ2-5; D might be TRBD2 (5 bases). The CDR3 consists of 16 residues. With 6 bases removed from V and 1 base from J, the gap between germline ends came to 21 bases. The germline gives CDR1 DFQATT, CDR2 SNEGSKA (reference sequence). CDR3 coding DNA: TGCAGTGCGAATAACCACGGGAAATGGCCCCAAGAGACCCAGTACTTC. This gives the protein CSANNHGKWPQETQYF.

The chain carries TRBV6-1 and TRBJ1-6, with a weak D call TRBD1 (5 bases). The length of the CDR3 is 13 residues. V lost 8 bases and J 9 bases, leaving 14 bases between the germline ends. Per germline, CDR1 MNHNS and CDR2 SASEGT. CDR3 protein: CASGVWGVSPLHF. The CDR3, as DNA: TGTGCCAGCGGGGTTTGGGGGGTTTCACCCCTCCACTTT.

This clonotype was seen more than once but under ten times. The CDR3 DNA is TGTGCCAGCACCAAAGTGGAGGGCTGTCCTTACGAGCAGTACTTC. Translated, it gives CASTKVEGCPYEQYF. The rearrangement uses TRBV3-1 and TRBJ2-7; tentatively, D is TRBD2 (6 bases). V shed 7 bases and J shed 4 bases, with 20 bases lying between them. This CDR3 region has 15 residues. Germline CDR1 and CDR2: LGHDT and YNNKEL (reference sequence).

The genes are TRBV2 and TRBJ1-6; perhaps TRBD1 as D (5 bases). Trimming cost V 11 bases and J 0 bases, with 11 bases left between them. This CDR3 contains 14 residues. Germline V lookup: CDR1 SNHLY, CDR2 FYNNEI. The CDR3 DNA reads as TGTGCCGGACAAATGAGCTCCTATAATTCACCCCTCCACTTT. Residues: CAGQMSSYNSPLHF. Based on the CDR3 plus reference TRBV2 and TRBJ1-6, the full variable domain is EPEVTQTPSHQVTQMGQEVILRCVPISNHLYFYWYRQILGQKVEFLVSFYNNEISEKSEIFDDQFSVERPDGSNFTLKIRSTKLEDSAMYFCAGQMSSYNSPLHFGNGTRLTVT.

The chain joins TRBV5-1 to TRBJ2-7; D may be TRBD1 (6 bases). Germline V gene lookup returns CDR1 SGHRS and CDR2 YFSETQ. The CDR3 runs 13 residues. The V and J ends lost 2 bases and 3 bases respectively, with 9 bases between them. The chain's CDR3 is CASSLSGDYEQYF. As DNA, the CDR3 is TGCGCCAGCAGCTTATCAGGGGACTACGAGCAGTACTTC.

The genes are TRBV28 and TRBJ2-7; no definite D call. Trimming removed 3 bases at V and 4 bases at J, with 10 bases between. The germline V gene has CDR1 MDHEN and CDR2 SYDVKM. The CDR3 is 13 amino acids. The CDR3 nucleotides are TGTGCCAGCAGTTTCGTCTACTTATACGAGCAGTACTTC. Translated, it gives CASSFVYLYEQYF.

The chain carries TRBV24-1 and TRBJ2-3; 9 nucleotides align to TRBD1. The CDR3 covers 16 residues. V lost 2 bases, J lost 2 bases, and 4 bases stayed unmatched. Germline values: CDR1 KGHDR, CDR2 SFDVKD. The CDR3 sequence is CATSDSGTGNTDTQYF. The CDR3 nucleotides are TGTGCCACCAGTGATTCCGGGACAGGGAACACAGATACGCAGTATTTT.

This clonotype was seen a few times. The V and J genes are TRBV6-1 and TRBJ1-1; 9 bases match TRBD1. The length of the CDR3 is 16 residues. Per germline, CDR1 MNHNS and CDR2 SASEGT. Trimming took 7 bases from V and 2 from J; bases not matched to a gene: 11. The CDR3 region is CASTDPGTGLNTEAFF. The CDR3 DNA is TGTGCCAGCACTGATCCCGGGACAGGGCTAAACACTGAAGCTTTCTTT.

This clonotype was counted a few times. The chain couples TRBV7-3 to TRBJ2-3, with 12 bases matching TRBD1. Looked up from germline, CDR1 is SGHTA and CDR2 is FQGTGA. The CDR3 is made up of 15 amino acids. Trimming cost V 6 bases and J 4 bases; bases outside gene matches: 5. CDR3 in DNA: TGTGCCAGCAGACCCGGGACAGGGGGCCCAGATACGCAGTATTTT. Residues: CASRPGTGGPDTQYF.

The CDR3 reads CASRITALNTEAFF. Here the CDR3 DNA reads TGTGCCAGCAGAATTACAGCTCTGAACACTGAAGCTTTCTTT. The genes are TRBV5-5 and TRBJ1-1; D remains unclear. Germline CDR1 is SGHKS and CDR2 is YYEKEE (reference sequence). The CDR3 extends over 14 amino acids. Trimming pared 5 bases from V and 0 bases from J, leaving 11 bases between.

This clonotype was observed a few times. The genes are TRBV20-1 and TRBJ2-7; 9 bases agree with TRBD2. With 6 bases clipped from V and 3 bases from J, the junction kept 15 bases outside the gene matches. There are 16 residues in the CDR3. Germline V gene sequence: CDR1 DFQATT, CDR2 SNEGSKA (reference sequence). The CDR3 nucleotides read TGCAGTGCGATGACGCTTCCGGGACTAGCAGGCTACGAGCAGTACTTC. It is translated as CSAMTLPGLAGYEQYF.

The sample holds many counts of this clonotype. V usage is TRBV5-1 and J usage is TRBJ1-1, with D hard to call. Germline CDR1 is SGHRS and CDR2 is YFSETQ. The CDR3 has 15 amino acids. Trimming shortened V by 3 bases and J by 5 bases, and 17 bases separated the two germline ends. CDR3 nucleotide sequence: TGCGCCAGCAGCTCCGAACAGCGGCCGGGAACTGAAGCTTTCTTT. Protein: CASSSEQRPGTEAFF.

This clonotype was seen more than once but under ten times. The J gene is TRBJ1-2, the V gene TRBV20-1; D is ambiguous. CDR1 DFQATT and CDR2 SNEGSKA come from the germline V gene (reference sequence). CDR3 length equals 12 residues. Trimming cost V 5 bases and J 3 bases, with 10 bases left between them. The CDR3 region has the DNA TGCAGTGCTGGTCAGTCCGACTATGGCTACACCTTC. It codes for CSAGQSDYGYTF.

This clonotype was seen more than once but under ten times. This rearrangement joins TRBV7-8 to TRBJ2-3; D possibly corresponds to TRBD2 (5 bases). Trimming removed 6 bases from V and 3 bases from J, with 16 bases in between. The CDR3 spans 15 residues. Germline assignment: CDR1 SGHVS and CDR2 FQNEAQ. CDR3 DNA sequence: TGTGCCAGCAGACCCACTACGTTAGCGACAGATACGCAGTATTTT. This translates into CASRPTTLATDTQYF.

This clonotype was detected many times. The chain uses TRBV9 and TRBJ2-7; D is undetermined. V was shortened by 0 bases and J by 2 bases, with 15 bases between the two germline ends. The CDR3 runs 16 residues. In germline, CDR1 is SGDLS, CDR2 YYNGEE. CDR3 sequence: CASSVGPSELAYEQYF. The CDR3 region has the DNA TGTGCCAGCAGCGTAGGACCTTCGGAACTTGCCTACGAGCAGTACTTC.

This clonotype was counted between two and nine times. The V and J genes are TRBV18 and TRBJ2-5; either TRBD1 or TRBD2 may supply D (5 bases each). Germline V gives CDR1 KGHSH, CDR2 LQKENI. Trimming removed 4 bases at V and 5 bases at J, with 11 bases between. There are 13 residues in the CDR3. This CDR3 is CASSLGTWETQYF. In DNA, the CDR3 is TGTGCCAGCTCACTCGGGACCTGGGAGACCCAGTACTTC.